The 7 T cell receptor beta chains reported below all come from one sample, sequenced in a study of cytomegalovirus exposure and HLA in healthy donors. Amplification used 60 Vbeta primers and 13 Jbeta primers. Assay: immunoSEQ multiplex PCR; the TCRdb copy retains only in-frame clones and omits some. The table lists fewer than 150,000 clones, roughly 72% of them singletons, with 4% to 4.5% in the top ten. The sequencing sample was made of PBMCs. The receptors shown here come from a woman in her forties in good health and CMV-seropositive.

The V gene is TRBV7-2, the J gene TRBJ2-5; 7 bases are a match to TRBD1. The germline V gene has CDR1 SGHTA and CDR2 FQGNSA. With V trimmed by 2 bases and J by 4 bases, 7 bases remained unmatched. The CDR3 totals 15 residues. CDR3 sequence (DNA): TGTGCCAGCAGCTTAATAGGGGGCCGCGGAGAGACCCAGTACTTC. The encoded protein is CASSLIGGRGETQYF.

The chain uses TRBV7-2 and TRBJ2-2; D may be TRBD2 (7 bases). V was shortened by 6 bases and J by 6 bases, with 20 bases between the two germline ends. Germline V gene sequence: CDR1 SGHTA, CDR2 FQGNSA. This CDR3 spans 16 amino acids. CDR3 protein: CASRSIRGAGAGELFF. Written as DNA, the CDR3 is TGTGCCAGCAGATCTATTCGGGGGGCTGGTGCCGGGGAGCTGTTTTTT. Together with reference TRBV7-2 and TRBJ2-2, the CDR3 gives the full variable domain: GAGVSQSPSNKVTEKGKDVELRCDPISGHTALYWYRQSLGQGLEFLIYFQGNSAPDKSGLPSDRFSAERTGGSVSTLTIQRTQQEDSAVYLCASRSIRGAGAGELFFGEGSRLTVL.

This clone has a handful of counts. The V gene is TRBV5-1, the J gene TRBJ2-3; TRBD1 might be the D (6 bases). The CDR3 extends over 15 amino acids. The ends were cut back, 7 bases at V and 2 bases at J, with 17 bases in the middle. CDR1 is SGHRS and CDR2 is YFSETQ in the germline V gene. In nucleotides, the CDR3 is TGCGCCAGCCAAATCCAGGGACACTCCACAGATACGCAGTATTTT. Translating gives CASQIQGHSTDTQYF. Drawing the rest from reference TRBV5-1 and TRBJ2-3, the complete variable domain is KAGVTQTPRYLIKTRGQQVTLSCSPISGHRSVSWYQQTPGQGLQFLFEYFSETQRNKGNFPGRFSGRQFSNSRSEMNVSTLELGDSALYLCASQIQGHSTDTQYFGPGTRLTVL.

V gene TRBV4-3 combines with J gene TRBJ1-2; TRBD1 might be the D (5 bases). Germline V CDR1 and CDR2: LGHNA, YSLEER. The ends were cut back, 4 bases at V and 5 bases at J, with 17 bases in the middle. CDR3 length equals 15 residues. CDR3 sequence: CASSPRRDSLYGYTF. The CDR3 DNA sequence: TGCGCCAGCAGCCCCCGTCGGGACTCCCTGTATGGCTACACCTTC.

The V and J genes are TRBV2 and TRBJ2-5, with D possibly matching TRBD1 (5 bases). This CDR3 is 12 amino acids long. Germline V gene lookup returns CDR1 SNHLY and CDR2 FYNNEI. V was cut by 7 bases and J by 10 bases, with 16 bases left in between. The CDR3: CASTRAAQIQYF. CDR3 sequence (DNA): TGTGCCAGCACCAGGGCCGCCCAGATCCAGTACTTC.

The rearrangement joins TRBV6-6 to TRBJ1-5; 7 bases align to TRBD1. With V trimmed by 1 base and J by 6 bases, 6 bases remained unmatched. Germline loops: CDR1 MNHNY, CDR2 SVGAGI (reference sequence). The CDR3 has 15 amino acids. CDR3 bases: TGTGCCAGCAGTTACTATGAGGGGGCAGCTCAGCCCCAGCATTTT. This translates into CASSYYEGAAQPQHF.

This chain's CDR3 is CASRSGTKQETQYF. CDR3 DNA sequence: TGTGCCAGCAGAAGCGGGACTAAACAAGAGACCCAGTACTTC. V usage is TRBV6-6 and J usage is TRBJ2-5; 7 positions match TRBD2. The CDR3 runs 14 residues. V was pared by 6 bases and J by 2 bases, with 6 bases of the junction left unmatched. Germline V gene data show CDR1 as MNHNY and CDR2 as SVGAGI (reference sequence).